The present T cell receptor (beta chain) was sequenced within a study of immune evolution from preneoplasia to lung adenocarcinoma. Resections took place in Japan or China from the mid-2010s to the late 2010s. Macro-dissection enriched premalignant or tumor cells before nucleic acid extraction. Notes on the study in general: Normal lung had highest clonality; later lesions appeared denser, more diverse. From normal lung to invasive adenocarcinoma, top clone frequencies appeared to decrease.

Sequenced by immunoSEQ multiplex PCR; TCRdb stores in-frame clones only, minus some. The sample lists about 4,100 clones; 86% were seen once. On this clone itself: Antigen: not known.

The germline gives CDR1 MNHNY, CDR2 SVGAGI (reference sequence). V was trimmed by 3 bases and J by 1 base, leaving 3 bases between them. The CDR3 is 12 residues long. The TCR was taken from a person between 65 and 79 years old with lung adenocarcinoma. The sample was FFPE minimally invasive lung adenocarcinoma tissue. J is TRBJ2-5 and V is TRBV6-6, with D hard to call. CDR3 loop: CASSYPQETQYF. CDR3 coding DNA: TGTGCCAGCAGTTATCCCCAAGAGACCCAGTACTTC.